This T cell receptor (beta chain) emerged from a study of blood T cell repertoires in COVID-19. Study summary: Samples of COVID-19 (acute and convalescent) were obtained from the United States, Italy and Spain. T cells, B-cell-depleted T cells, or PBMCs supplied cDNA or gDNA.

Under the authors' procedure: Reference gene primers were amplified, and this amplification served to estimate nucleated cell counts. Method: immunoSEQ multiplex PCR; TCRdb's copy keeps in-frame clones and lacks some. The DNA gave D and trimming, while V, J and clone size come from that table. The sample records 90,000 or so clones, 72% being singletons. Germline V gene data show CDR1 as MGHRA and CDR2 as YSYEKL. V lost 0 bases and J 7 bases, leaving 13 bases between the germline ends. The CDR3 runs 14 residues. The sequence was obtained from a woman over 75 with acute or convalescent COVID-19. Sequencing was performed on peripheral blood. J is TRBJ2-7 and V is TRBV4-1, with D possibly being TRBD2 (6 bases). DNA of the CDR3: TGCGCCAGCAGCCAAGATCGGAGGGGCTGGGAGCAGTACTTC. Translated: CASSQDRRGWEQYF.